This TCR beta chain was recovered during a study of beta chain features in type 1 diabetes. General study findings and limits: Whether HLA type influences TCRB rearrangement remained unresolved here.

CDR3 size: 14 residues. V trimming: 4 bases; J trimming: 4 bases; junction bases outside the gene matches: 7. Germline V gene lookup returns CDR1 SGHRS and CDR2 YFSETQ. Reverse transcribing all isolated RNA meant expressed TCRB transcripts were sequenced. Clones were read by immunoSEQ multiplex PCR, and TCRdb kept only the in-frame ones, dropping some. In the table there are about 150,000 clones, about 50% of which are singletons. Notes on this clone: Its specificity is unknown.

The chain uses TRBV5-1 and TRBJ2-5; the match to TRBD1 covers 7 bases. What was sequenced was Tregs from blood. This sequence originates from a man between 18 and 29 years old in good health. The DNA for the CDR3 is TGCGCCAGCAGCACACAACAGGGGATAGAGACCCAGTACTTC. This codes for CASSTQQGIETQYF.